One and the same sample provided the 26 T cell receptor beta chains below, sequenced in a study of blood T cell repertoires in COVID-19 (dated by TCRdb to 2018 to 2020). The library was obtained by the immunoSEQ multiplex PCR assay. Held by TCRdb, this immuneACCESS table contains in-frame sequences only and omits some clones. Under half of the omission traces to an unresolved V gene where checked; the cause of the rest is unknown. This sample has some 99,000 clones in its table, and more than 70% of those were observed once. 13% of the sample rests with the top ten. Sequences were obtained from peripheral blood. The origin of the receptors is a woman aged 55-69 years in a cohort sampled during active or convalescent COVID-19.

The V call is TRBV5-4, the J call TRBJ1-2; TRBD1 matches 7 bases. The V gene's germline CDR1 is SGHNT and CDR2 YYREEE (reference sequence). Trimming cost V 3 bases and J 6 bases; bases outside gene matches: 5. The CDR3 runs to 13 residues. CDR3 in amino acids: CASSSQGPHGYTF. Here the CDR3 DNA reads TGTGCCAGCAGCTCACAGGGGCCGCATGGCTACACCTTC.

The chain recombines TRBV3-1 (or the pseudogene TRBV3-2) with TRBJ1-2; TRBD1 aligns across 9 bases. CDR3 length equals 13 residues. Germline loops: CDR1 LGHDT, CDR2 YNNKEL (reference sequence). J was trimmed by 5 bases and V by 9 bases; bases with no gene match: 7. In nucleotides, the CDR3 is TGTGCCAGTAAGACAGGGGGAACATATGGCTACACCTTC. This encodes CASKTGGTYGYTF.

This chain links TRBV15 with TRBJ2-1, with D possibly matching TRBD2 (6 bases). The germline V gene has CDR1 LNHNV and CDR2 YYDKDF (reference sequence). The V gene lost 0 bases and the J gene lost 3 bases, with 6 bases spanning the gap. This CDR3 is built from 14 residues. The CDR3 spells CATSRERDYNEQFF. CDR3 in DNA: TGTGCCACCAGCAGAGAGCGGGACTACAATGAGCAGTTCTTC.

The chain uses TRBV5-1 and TRBJ1-2, with D perhaps matching TRBD1 (5 bases). V lost 0 bases, J lost 3 bases, and 12 bases lay in between. Germline-derived CDR1 and CDR2 are SGHRS and YFSETQ. This CDR3 is 15 amino acids long. CDR3 nucleotide sequence: TGCGCCAGCAGCTTGGCCTCAGGGTCCGACTATGGCTACACCTTC. The encoded protein is CASSLASGSDYGYTF.

The V and J genes are TRBV30 and TRBJ1-5, with a tentative D call TRBD1 (6 bases). The CDR3 length is 14 residues. Germline CDR1 reads GTSNPN; CDR2 reads SVGIG (reference sequence). With 2 bases removed from V and 4 bases from J, the gap between germline ends came to 12 bases. CDR3 residues: CAWSSGTRNQPQHF. The CDR3 nucleotides are TGTGCCTGGAGTAGTGGGACAAGAAATCAGCCCCAGCATTTT.

This chain links TRBV11-1 with TRBJ2-7; possibly TRBD2 for D (6 bases). CDR3 length equals 16 residues. Germline-derived CDR1 and CDR2 are SGHAT and FQDESV (reference sequence). Trimming left V 1 base short and J 2 bases short, with 15 bases between. The CDR3 spells CASSLGVVAEPYEQYF. The CDR3 bases are TGTGCCAGCAGCTTAGGTGTGGTAGCGGAGCCCTACGAGCAGTACTTC.

CDR3 nucleotide sequence: TGTGCCAGCGGAGTCGATTCGAACACCGGGGAGCTGTTTTTT. Translation gives CASGVDSNTGELFF. This chain links TRBV6-4 with TRBJ2-2; D is unresolved. The CDR3 length is 14 residues. The germline V gene encodes CDR1 MRHNA and CDR2 SNTAGT. Trimming took 8 bases from V and 0 from J, leaving 10 bases between them.

This clone was seen a handful of times. This chain connects TRBV19 to TRBJ1-4; D may be TRBD1 (5 bases). The CDR3 is 19 residues long. V was clipped by 3 bases and J by 4 bases, with 24 bases between them. The germline gives CDR1 LNHDA, CDR2 SQIVND (reference sequence). CDR3 sequence: CASSITPNLPQRGNEKLFF. DNA of the CDR3: TGTGCCAGTAGTATTACCCCTAACCTTCCACAAAGGGGTAATGAAAAACTGTTTTTT.

V and J are TRBV2 and TRBJ2-2, with unresolved D. V was cut by 5 bases and J by 5 bases, with 9 bases left in between. Germline assignment: CDR1 SNHLY and CDR2 FYNNEI. The CDR3 has 13 residues. The CDR3: CASSFQKTGELFF. In DNA form, the CDR3 reads TGTGCCAGCAGTTTCCAAAAAACCGGGGAGCTGTTTTTT.

J is TRBJ1-6 and V is TRBV6-6, with unresolved D. Germline CDR1 is MNHNY and CDR2 is SVGAGI (reference sequence). The CDR3 consists of 13 residues. With 7 bases removed from V and 6 bases from J, the gap between germline ends came to 10 bases. CDR3 bases: TGTGCCAGCAACTCCCAGGTTAATTCACCCCTCCACTTT. Amino acid sequence: CASNSQVNSPLHF.

The chain uses TRBV11-1 and TRBJ1-1; the D gene is possibly TRBD1 (6 bases). V dropped 1 base and J dropped 6 bases, with 18 bases sitting between them. Germline CDR1 reads SGHAT; CDR2 reads FQDESV (reference sequence). The CDR3 runs to 16 residues. The CDR3 DNA reads TGTGCCAGCAGCTTAGATACTGGCAGGGGAACCCCTGAAGCTTTCTTT. It encodes CASSLDTGRGTPEAFF.

This clone is a singleton in its sample. V is TRBV19 and J is TRBJ2-2; the D is unclear. Trimming took 1 base from V and 2 from J, leaving 8 bases between them. Germline CDR1 and CDR2: LNHDA and SQIVND (reference sequence). CDR3 length: 15 amino acids. As DNA, the CDR3 is TGTGCCAGTAGTATAGGAGACTTAAACACCGGGGAGCTGTTTTTT. Translating gives CASSIGDLNTGELFF.

The chain has TRBV12-1 and TRBJ1-5. TRBV12-1 is tagged as a pseudogene. This CDR3 has 12 residues. The CDR3 nucleotides read TGTGCCAGCAGCCGGGGGGATCAGCCCCAGCATTTT. Residues: CASSRGDQPQHF.

The V and J genes are TRBV5-6 and TRBJ2-3; 8 bases map to TRBD2. In germline, CDR1 is SGHDT, CDR2 YYEEEE. This CDR3 has 17 residues. V lost 4 bases, J lost 2 bases, and 12 bases stayed unmatched. CDR3 region: CASSKSGGGLFTDTQYF. CDR3 DNA sequence: TGTGCCAGCAGCAAGTCGGGCGGGGGGCTATTCACAGATACGCAGTATTTT.

V is TRBV5-4 and J is TRBJ1-2; 7 positions agree with TRBD1. The CDR3 is 15 residues long. V lost 0 bases, J lost 5 bases, and 7 bases stayed unmatched. The V gene's germline CDR1 is SGHNT and CDR2 YYREEE (reference sequence). CDR3 loop: CASSLVGQARYGYTF. The DNA of the CDR3 is TGTGCCAGCAGCTTGGTTGGACAGGCACGGTATGGCTACACCTTC. The variable domain in full, completed from reference TRBV5-4 and TRBJ1-2, reads ETGVTQSPTHLIKTRGQQVTLRCSSQSGHNTVSWYQQALGQGPQFIFQYYREEENGRGNFPPRFSGLQFPNYSSELNVNALELDDSALYLCASSLVGQARYGYTFGSGTRLTVV.

The DNA of the CDR3 is TGTGCCAGCAGCTCTGGACAACAAGAGACCCAGTACTTC. This codes for CASSSGQQETQYF. The V call is TRBV13, the J call TRBJ2-5, with D possibly TRBD1 on 5 matching bases. The CDR3 runs 13 residues. From germline, CDR1 is PRHDT and CDR2 FYEKMQ (reference sequence). V was shortened by 4 bases and J by 2 bases, with 8 bases between the two germline ends.

The V and J genes are TRBV5-1 and TRBJ2-2, with a possible D match to TRBD1 (6 bases). This CDR3 has 13 amino acids. The V end was cut by 8 bases, the J end by 4 bases, with 12 bases between. Germline CDR1 is SGHRS and CDR2 is YFSETQ. The DNA for the CDR3 is TGCGCCAGTCAACAGGGTGGCACCGGGGAGCTGTTTTTT. It yields the protein CASQQGGTGELFF.

J is TRBJ2-5 and V is TRBV7-9, with D maybe TRBD1 (6 bases). Germline V CDR1 and CDR2: SEHNR, FQNEAQ (reference sequence). V gave up 4 bases and J gave up 5 bases, with 17 bases separating them. This CDR3 has 15 amino acids. CDR3 loop: CASSSVGTLGETQYF. The CDR3 DNA sequence: TGTGCCAGCAGCTCAGTCGGGACACTGGGGGAGACCCAGTACTTC. Variable domain in full (rest from reference TRBV7-9 and TRBJ2-5): DTGVSQNPRHKITKRGQNVTFRCDPISEHNRLYWYRQTLGQGPEFLTYFQNEAQLEKSRLLSDRFSAERPKGSFSTLEIQRTEQGDSAMYLCASSSVGTLGETQYFGPGTRLLVL.

This clone occurred once. The chain links TRBV30 to TRBJ1-2, with TRBD1 matching 9 bases. Germline V lookup: CDR1 GTSNPN, CDR2 SVGIG (reference sequence). This CDR3 is built from 11 residues. V shed 5 bases, J shed 7 bases, and the junction held 2 bases outside the gene matches. Here the CDR3 reads CAWSTGGGYTF. The CDR3 nucleotides read TGTGCCTGGTCGACAGGGGGTGGCTACACCTTC.

This rearrangement joins TRBV19 to TRBJ1-1; D is ambiguous. Germline CDR1 and CDR2: LNHDA and SQIVND (reference sequence). V lost 5 bases, J lost 1 base, and 5 bases lay in between. The CDR3 contains 12 residues. CDR3 residues: CASSLRNTEAFF. In DNA, the CDR3 is TGTGCCAGTAGTCTAAGGAACACTGAAGCTTTCTTT. The complete variable domain, with remaining parts taken from reference TRBV19 and TRBJ1-1, reads DGGITQSPKYLFRKEGQNVTLSCEQNLNHDAMYWYRQDPGQGLRLIYYSQIVNDFQKGDIAEGYSVSREKKESFPLTVTSAQKNPTAFYLCASSLRNTEAFFGQGTRLTVV.

CDR3 DNA sequence: TGTGCCAGCAGCGTGCACCAACAGGGGGGCCATTCCGAAGCTTTCTTT. Protein product: CASSVHQQGGHSEAFF. The rearrangement links TRBV9 to TRBJ1-1; 8 bases fit TRBD1. V lost 2 bases, J lost 8 bases, and 14 bases stayed unmatched. The CDR3 totals 16 residues. The germline V gene has CDR1 SGDLS and CDR2 YYNGEE.

This clone was detected a few times. The rearrangement links TRBV7-3 to TRBJ2-5; 12 bases line up with TRBD1. This CDR3 is 16 amino acids long. CDR1 is SGHTA and CDR2 is FQGTGA in the germline V gene. The V segment lost 4 bases and the J segment 2 bases; nucleotides outside the gene matches: 5. DNA of the CDR3: TGTGCCAGCAGCTCCCAGGGACAGGGGGCGCAAGAGACCCAGTACTTC. This encodes CASSSQGQGAQETQYF.

This clone came up a few times. CDR3 DNA: TGTGCCAGTAGCCTGACAGGCACTCATCAGCCCCAGCATTTT. It specifies CASSLTGTHQPQHF. This chain uses TRBV19 with TRBJ1-5, with D maybe TRBD1 (6 bases). Trimming cost V 6 bases and J 5 bases, with 14 bases left between them. The germline CDR1 and CDR2 sequences are LNHDA and SQIVND (reference sequence). CDR3 size: 14 residues.

The CDR3 protein is CASRDSAGANVLTF. CDR3 coding DNA: TGTGCCAGTAGAGACAGTGCTGGGGCCAACGTCCTGACTTTC. The V and J genes are TRBV19 and TRBJ2-6, with TRBD1 as a possible D gene (5 bases). The CDR3 has 14 amino acids. V was cut by 6 bases and J by 2 bases, with 8 bases left in between. CDR1 and CDR2 (germline): LNHDA, SQIVND (reference sequence).

The chain employs TRBV20-1 and TRBJ1-1; D may be TRBD1 (5 bases). This CDR3 region has 15 residues. V lost 3 bases to trimming and J lost 1 base, with 15 bases between them. Germline CDR1 is DFQATT and CDR2 is SNEGSKA (reference sequence). The CDR3 is CSASPRVWTNTEAFF. The CDR3 bases are TGCAGTGCTAGTCCCAGGGTTTGGACGAACACTGAAGCTTTCTTT.

This sequence joins TRBV6-1 and TRBJ1-2; 10 bases fit TRBD1. Trimming at V came to 4 bases and at J to 3 bases, leaving 8 bases not matched to a gene. This CDR3 spans 16 amino acids. Germline CDR1 MNHNS, CDR2 SASEGT. The CDR3 loop is CASSGLGTGEHYGYTF. CDR3 nucleotide sequence: TGTGCCAGCAGTGGTCTCGGGACAGGGGAGCACTATGGCTACACCTTC.